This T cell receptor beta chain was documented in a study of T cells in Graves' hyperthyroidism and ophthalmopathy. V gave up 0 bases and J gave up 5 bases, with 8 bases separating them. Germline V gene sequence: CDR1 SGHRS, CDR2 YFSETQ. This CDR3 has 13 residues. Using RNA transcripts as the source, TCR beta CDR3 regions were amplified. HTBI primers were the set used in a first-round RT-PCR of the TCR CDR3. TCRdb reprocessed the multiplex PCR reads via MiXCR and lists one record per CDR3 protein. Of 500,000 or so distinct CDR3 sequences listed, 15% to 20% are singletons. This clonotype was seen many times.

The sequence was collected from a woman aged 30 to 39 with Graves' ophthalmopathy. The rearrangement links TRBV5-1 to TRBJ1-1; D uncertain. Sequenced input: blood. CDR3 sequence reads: CASSLAMGTEAFF. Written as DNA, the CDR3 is TGCGCCAGCAGCTTGGCCATGGGGACTGAAGCTTTCTTT.